This is a list of T cell receptor beta chains from one sample in a study of OX40 agonist ivuxolimab in advanced cancers. Sequenced by immunoSEQ multiplex PCR; TCRdb stores in-frame clones only, minus some. The sample shows tens of thousands of clones, 87% of them seen only once. Material: CD4+ or CD8+ T cells sorted from blood, obtained in a trial of the OX40 agonist ivuxolimab. Every receptor here comes from an adult with an advanced solid tumor such as melanoma, head and neck, liver or kidney cancer. Each CDR3 is given with its conserved first and last residue. A D gene is named only where the DNA matches it firmly.

NA	TRBV7-9	TRBJ2-7	CASSLAGVGEQYF	TGTGCCAGCAGCTTAGCGGGAGTGGGCGAGCAGTACTTC
NA	TRBV13	TRBJ1-1	CASSFAWNTEAFF	TGTGCCAGCAGCTTTGCCTGGAACACTGAAGCTTTCTTT
NA	TRBV7-9	TRBJ1-5	CASSLNDGAPQHF	TGTGCCAGCAGCTTAAACGACGGCGCGCCCCAGCATTTT
NA	TRBV7-2	TRBJ2-5	CASSYRYSETQYF	TGTGCCAGCAGCTACCGGTATTCAGAGACCCAGTACTTC
NA	TRBV19	TRBJ2-7	CASSYRGGMEQYF	TGTGCCAGTAGTTACAGGGGAGGCATGGAGCAGTACTTC
TRBD2	TRBV2	TRBJ2-3	CASGAGADTQYF	TGTGCCAGCGGCGCGGGAGCGGATACGCAGTATTTT
NA	TRBV5-1	TRBJ2-1	CASSSQVEQFF	TGCGCCAGCAGCTCTCAGGTTGAGCAGTTCTTC
NA	TRBV9	TRBJ2-5	CASSVAMIAVQETQYF	TGTGCCAGCAGCGTAGCCATGATAGCGGTACAAGAGACCCAGTACTTC
NA	TRBV7-2	TRBJ1-2	CASSSHVSFSDNYGYTF	TGTGCCAGCAGCTCCCACGTATCATTTTCCGATAACTATGGCTACACCTTC
TRBD1	TRBV29-1	TRBJ1-1	CSVQIDRGRNTEAFF	TGCAGCGTTCAAATTGACAGGGGGAGAAACACTGAAGCTTTCTTT
NA	TRBV6-5	TRBJ2-5	CASRRQAQETQYF	TGTGCCAGCAGGCGACAGGCCCAAGAGACCCAGTACTTC
TRBD1	TRBV27	TRBJ2-7	CASSPHGTGGRGEQYF	TGTGCCAGCAGTCCTCACGGGACAGGGGGTAGGGGCGAGCAGTACTTC